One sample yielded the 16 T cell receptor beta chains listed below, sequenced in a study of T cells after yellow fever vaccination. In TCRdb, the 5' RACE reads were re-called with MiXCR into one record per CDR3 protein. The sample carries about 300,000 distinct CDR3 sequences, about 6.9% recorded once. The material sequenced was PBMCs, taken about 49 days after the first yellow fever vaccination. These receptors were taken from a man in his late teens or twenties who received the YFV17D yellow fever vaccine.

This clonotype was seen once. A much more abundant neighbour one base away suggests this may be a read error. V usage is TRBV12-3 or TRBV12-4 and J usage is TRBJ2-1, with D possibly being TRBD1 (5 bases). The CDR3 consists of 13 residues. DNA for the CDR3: TGTGCCAGCAGTTTGGAGCAGGGCCATGAGCCGTTCTTC. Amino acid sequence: CASSLEQGHEPFF.

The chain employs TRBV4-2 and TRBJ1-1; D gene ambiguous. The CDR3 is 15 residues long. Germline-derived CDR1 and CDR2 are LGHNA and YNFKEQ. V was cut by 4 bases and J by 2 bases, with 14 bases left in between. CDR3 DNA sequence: TGTGCCAGCAGCCCCCCCGGTAGAGGAAACACTGAAGCTTTCTTT. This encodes CASSPPGRGNTEAFF.

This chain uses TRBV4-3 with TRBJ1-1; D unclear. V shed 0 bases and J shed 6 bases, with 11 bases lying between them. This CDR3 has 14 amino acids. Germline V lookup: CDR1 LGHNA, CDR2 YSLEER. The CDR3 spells CASSQDLGYPEAFF. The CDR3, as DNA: TGCGCCAGCAGCCAAGATTTGGGTTACCCTGAAGCTTTCTTT.

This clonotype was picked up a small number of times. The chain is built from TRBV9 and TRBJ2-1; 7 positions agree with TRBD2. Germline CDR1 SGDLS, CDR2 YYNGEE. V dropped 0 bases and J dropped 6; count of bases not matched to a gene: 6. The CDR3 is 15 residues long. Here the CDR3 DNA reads TGTGCCAGCAGCGTAGTGGGAGGGGAATCCAATGAGCAGTTCTTC. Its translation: CASSVVGGESNEQFF.

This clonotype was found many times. The CDR3 sequence is CASSLWSARGQVISDTQYF. CDR3 coding DNA: TGTGCCAGCAGTTTATGGTCGGCTCGGGGACAGGTTATTTCAGATACGCAGTATTTT. This chain uses TRBV27 with TRBJ2-3; 8 nucleotides align to TRBD1. After removal of 1 base from V and 4 bases from J, the junction contained 16 bases not matched to a gene. This CDR3 has 19 residues. From germline, CDR1 is MNHEY and CDR2 SMNVEV (reference sequence).

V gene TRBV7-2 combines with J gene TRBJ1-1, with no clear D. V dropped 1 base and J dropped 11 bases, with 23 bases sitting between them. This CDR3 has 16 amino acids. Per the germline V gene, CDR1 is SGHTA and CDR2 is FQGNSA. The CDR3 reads CASSLVWYGERSYAFF. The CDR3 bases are TGTGCCAGCAGCTTAGTATGGTATGGAGAGAGGTCGTACGCTTTCTTT.

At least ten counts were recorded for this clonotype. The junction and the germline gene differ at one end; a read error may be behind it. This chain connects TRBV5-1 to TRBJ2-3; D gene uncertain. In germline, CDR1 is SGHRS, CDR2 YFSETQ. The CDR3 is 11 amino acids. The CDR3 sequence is CASSLADTQYF. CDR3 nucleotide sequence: TGTGCCAGCAGCTTAGCAGATACGCAGTATTTT. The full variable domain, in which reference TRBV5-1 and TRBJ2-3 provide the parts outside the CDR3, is KAGVTQTPRYLIKTRGQQVTLSCSPISGHRSVSWYQQTPGQGLQFLFEYFSETQRNKGNFPGRFSGRQFSNSRSEMNVSTLELGDSALYLCASSLADTQYFGPGTRLTVL.

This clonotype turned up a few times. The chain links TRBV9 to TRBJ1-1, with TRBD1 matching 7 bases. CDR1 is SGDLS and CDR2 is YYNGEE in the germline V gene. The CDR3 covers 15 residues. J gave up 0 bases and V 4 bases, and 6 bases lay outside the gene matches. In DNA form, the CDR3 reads TGTGCCAGCAGCCCCGACAGGGTTATGAACACTGAAGCTTTCTTT. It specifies CASSPDRVMNTEAFF.

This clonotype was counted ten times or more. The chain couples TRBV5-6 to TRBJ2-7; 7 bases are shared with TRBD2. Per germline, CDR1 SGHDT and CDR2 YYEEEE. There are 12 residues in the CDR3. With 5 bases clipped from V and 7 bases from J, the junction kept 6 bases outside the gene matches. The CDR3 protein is CASSGGGEEQYV. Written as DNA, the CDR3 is TGTGCCAGCAGTGGGGGGGGAGAGGAGCAGTACGTC.

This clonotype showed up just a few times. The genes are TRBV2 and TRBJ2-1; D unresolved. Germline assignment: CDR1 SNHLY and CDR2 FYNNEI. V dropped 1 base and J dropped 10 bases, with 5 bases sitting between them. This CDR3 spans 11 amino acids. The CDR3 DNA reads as TGTGCCAGCAGTGAAGGGGCGGAGCAGTTCTTC. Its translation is CASSEGAEQFF.

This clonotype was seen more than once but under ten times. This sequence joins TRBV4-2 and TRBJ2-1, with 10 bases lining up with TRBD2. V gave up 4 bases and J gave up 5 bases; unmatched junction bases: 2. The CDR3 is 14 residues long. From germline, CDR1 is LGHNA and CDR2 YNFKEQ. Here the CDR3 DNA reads TGTGCCAGCAGCCGAGGACTAGCGGACAATGAGCAGTTCTTC. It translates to CASSRGLADNEQFF.

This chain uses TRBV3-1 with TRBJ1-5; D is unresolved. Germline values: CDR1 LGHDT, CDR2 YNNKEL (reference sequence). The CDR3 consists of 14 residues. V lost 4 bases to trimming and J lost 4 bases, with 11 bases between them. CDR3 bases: TGTGCCAGCAGCCGCCGTATGGGTAATCAGCCCCAGCATTTT. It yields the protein CASSRRMGNQPQHF.

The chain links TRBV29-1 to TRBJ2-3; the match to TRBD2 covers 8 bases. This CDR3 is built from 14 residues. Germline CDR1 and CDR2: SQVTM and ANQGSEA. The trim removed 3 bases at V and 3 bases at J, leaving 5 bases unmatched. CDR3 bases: TGCAGCGTTGATCGGCGGGGGGAGACAGATACGCAGTATTTT. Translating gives CSVDRRGETDTQYF.

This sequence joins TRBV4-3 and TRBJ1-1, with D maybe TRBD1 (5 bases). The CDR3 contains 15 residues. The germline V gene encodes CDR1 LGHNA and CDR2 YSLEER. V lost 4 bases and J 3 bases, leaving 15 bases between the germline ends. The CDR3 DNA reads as TGCGCCAGCAGCCTAGATGTCCCGGGGGACACTGAAGCTTTCTTT. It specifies CASSLDVPGDTEAFF.

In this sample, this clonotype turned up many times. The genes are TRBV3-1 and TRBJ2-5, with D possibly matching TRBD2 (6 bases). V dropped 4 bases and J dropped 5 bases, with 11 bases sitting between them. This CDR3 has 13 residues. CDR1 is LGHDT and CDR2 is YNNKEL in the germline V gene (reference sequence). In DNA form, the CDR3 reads TGTGCCAGCAGCCCTCCGGGGGAGGAGACCCAGTACTTC. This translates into CASSPPGEETQYF.

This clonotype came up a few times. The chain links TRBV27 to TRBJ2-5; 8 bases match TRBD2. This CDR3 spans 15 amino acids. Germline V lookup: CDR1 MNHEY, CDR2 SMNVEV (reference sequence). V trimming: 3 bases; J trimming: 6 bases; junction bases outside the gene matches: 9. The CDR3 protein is CASSFLYGGVKTQYF. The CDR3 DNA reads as TGTGCCAGCAGTTTTTTGTACGGGGGGGTAAAGACCCAGTACTTC.